The 24 T cell receptor beta chains in this list originate from one sample, sequenced in a study of blood T cell repertoires in COVID-19. TCRdb's copy holds only in-frame clones and misses some; the assay was immunoSEQ multiplex PCR. The sample includes 130,000 to 150,000 clones, 85% of them seen just once. Input material: peripheral blood. The origin of the receptors is a woman aged 35 to 49 with active or convalescent COVID-19.

V usage is TRBV27 and J usage is TRBJ1-6; TRBD1 aligns across 7 bases. Germline assignment: CDR1 MNHEY and CDR2 SMNVEV (reference sequence). The V gene end was trimmed by 1 base and the J gene end by 7 bases; junction bases not matched to a gene: 13. This CDR3 contains 18 residues. This CDR3 reads CASSLLAGGGQRNSPLHF. As DNA, the CDR3 is TGTGCCAGCAGTTTATTGGCGGGTGGGGGACAGAGAAATTCACCCCTCCACTTT.

This rearrangement joins TRBV9 to TRBJ2-1; 8 positions agree with TRBD2. This CDR3 is 18 amino acids long. Germline V gene sequence: CDR1 SGDLS, CDR2 YYNGEE. V lost 4 bases, J lost 0 bases, and 12 bases stayed unmatched. The CDR3 DNA follows: TGTGCCAGCAGCCCACACGGGACTAGTCGGAGCTCCTACAATGAGCAGTTCTTC. Protein sequence: CASSPHGTSRSSYNEQFF.

This clone has only one observation. The chain joins TRBV19 to TRBJ2-7; 9 bases are a match to TRBD1. The CDR3 runs to 13 residues. Germline V gives CDR1 LNHDA, CDR2 SQIVND (reference sequence). Unmatched junction bases numbered 3, after V lost 4 bases and J lost 5 bases. Here the CDR3 DNA reads TGTGCCAGTAGTACGGGACAGGGTAACGAGCAGTACTTC. Protein: CASSTGQGNEQYF.

The V gene is TRBV5-1, the J gene TRBJ1-1, with 9 positions matching TRBD1. Germline CDR1 SGHRS, CDR2 YFSETQ. V lost 0 bases and J lost 6; bases outside the gene matches: 6. The CDR3 contains 15 residues. The CDR3 DNA follows: TGCGCCAGCAGCTTGGCCCGACAGGGGGTGGCTGAAGCTTTCTTT. It yields the protein CASSLARQGVAEAFF.

With respect to this clone: The identical CDR3 is also encoded by other nucleotide sequences in the sample. The chain has TRBV30 and TRBJ1-5, with D possibly matching TRBD1 (5 bases). Germline CDR1 reads GTSNPN; CDR2 reads SVGIG (reference sequence). Between the trimmed V and J ends, which lost 3 bases and 4 bases, there was a span of 10 bases. CDR3 size: 13 residues. The CDR3 DNA reads as TGTGCCTGGAGCGTCAGGGATAATCAGCCCCAGCATTTT. This codes for CAWSVRDNQPQHF.

V usage is TRBV11-3 and J usage is TRBJ1-4; TRBD1 matches 10 bases. The CDR3 has 15 amino acids. Germline CDR1 reads SGHNT; CDR2 reads YENEEA. Trimming at V came to 5 bases and at J to 3 bases, leaving 3 bases not matched to a gene. CDR3 sequence reads: CASSPGQGANEKLFF. DNA for the CDR3: TGTGCCAGCAGCCCCGGACAGGGGGCTAATGAAAAACTGTTTTTT.

This clone was seen only once. The V and J genes are TRBV29-1 and TRBJ1-6; weak D call: TRBD1 (5 bases). CDR3 length: 13 amino acids. Trimming pared 0 bases from V and 11 bases from J, leaving 11 bases between. Germline V gene sequence: CDR1 SQVTM, CDR2 ANQGSEA. CDR3 amino acids: CSVEEGKGTPLHF. The CDR3 DNA reads as TGCAGCGTTGAAGAAGGAAAGGGGACACCCCTCCACTTT.

The rearrangement joins TRBV3-1 (or the pseudogene TRBV3-2) to TRBJ1-2; D unresolved. With 3 bases removed from V and 1 base from J, the gap between germline ends came to 6 bases. This CDR3 comprises 13 residues. Germline values: CDR1 LGHDT, CDR2 YNNKEL (reference sequence). This chain's CDR3 is CASSHNNNYGYTF. The CDR3 bases are TGTGCCAGCAGCCACAACAATAACTATGGCTACACCTTC.

This clone was found a few times. The DNA for the CDR3 is TGTGCCAGCAGTCCGGACAGGGGGTTCTACGAGCAGTACTTC. It translates to CASSPDRGFYEQYF. The rearrangement uses TRBV6-5 and TRBJ2-7; 10 bases agree with TRBD1. Germline CDR1 MNHEY, CDR2 SVGAGI. With V trimmed by 5 bases and J by 3 bases, 4 bases remained unmatched. The CDR3 runs 14 residues.

The genes are TRBV5-1 and TRBJ2-3, with D uncertain. The CDR3 has 13 residues. Trimming pared 0 bases from V and 5 bases from J, leaving 7 bases between. Germline CDR1 is SGHRS and CDR2 is YFSETQ. The CDR3 region is CASSLEQEDTQYF. CDR3 DNA sequence: TGCGCCAGCAGCTTGGAGCAGGAAGATACGCAGTATTTT. The variable domain in full, with the rest retrieved from reference TRBV5-1 and TRBJ2-3, is KAGVTQTPRYLIKTRGQQVTLSCSPISGHRSVSWYQQTPGQGLQFLFEYFSETQRNKGNFPGRFSGRQFSNSRSEMNVSTLELGDSALYLCASSLEQEDTQYFGPGTRLTVL.

V and J are TRBV7-9 and TRBJ2-1; TRBD1 matches at 7 bases. This CDR3 has 13 amino acids. Unmatched junction bases numbered 7, after V lost 5 bases and J lost 9 bases. Germline lookup yields CDR1 SEHNR and CDR2 FQNEAQ (reference sequence). CDR3 coding DNA: TGTGCCAGCAGCCCTACAGGGGCCCGTGAGCAGTTCTTC. It encodes CASSPTGAREQFF.

The rearrangement joins TRBV6-6 to TRBJ1-2, with a weak D call TRBD1 (6 bases). V was pared by 5 bases and J by 5 bases, with 15 bases between. CDR3 length: 14 residues. CDR1 is MNHNY, CDR2 SVGAGI, per germline (reference sequence). The CDR3 spells CASSVETGAYGYTF. Written as DNA, the CDR3 is TGTGCCAGCAGTGTGGAGACAGGTGCTTATGGCTACACCTTC.

This clone was recorded only once. V and J are TRBV4-1 and TRBJ2-1; tentative D call: TRBD2 (6 bases). The germline V and J ends were trimmed by 1 base and 8 bases, with 15 bases remaining between them. The germline V gene has CDR1 MGHRA and CDR2 YSYEKL. The CDR3 is 15 amino acids. CDR3 coding DNA: TGCGCCAGCAGCCAAGTCGACGGGAGCGCTGATGAGCAGTTCTTC. It specifies CASSQVDGSADEQFF.

This chain connects TRBV18 to TRBJ2-1; 8 positions agree with TRBD2. J lost 2 bases, V lost 2 bases, and 2 bases had no gene match. Looked up from germline, CDR1 is KGHSH and CDR2 is LQKENI. The CDR3 contains 15 residues. The CDR3 DNA reads as TGTGCCAGCTCACCAAGAGCGGGAGCCTACAATGAGCAGTTCTTC. This encodes CASSPRAGAYNEQFF.

V gene TRBV19 combines with J gene TRBJ1-5; TRBD1 might be the D (5 bases). The CDR3 is 14 amino acids. Trimming took 2 bases from V and 5 from J, leaving 10 bases between them. Germline V gene sequence: CDR1 LNHDA, CDR2 SQIVND (reference sequence). CDR3 coding DNA: TGTGCCAGTAGTATACGGGGGTTACATCAGCCCCAGCATTTT. It translates to CASSIRGLHQPQHF.

This chain links TRBV3-1 (or the pseudogene TRBV3-2) with TRBJ1-1; 7 nucleotides line up with TRBD1. The CDR3 contains 14 residues. V was clipped by 4 bases and J by 0 bases; unmatched bases: 2. The germline V gene encodes CDR1 LGHDT and CDR2 YNNKEL (reference sequence). The chain's CDR3 is CASSLGQLNTEAFF. CDR3 bases: TGTGCCAGCAGCCTGGGACAGCTGAACACTGAAGCTTTCTTT.

The V call is TRBV5-6, the J call TRBJ2-4, with 12 nucleotides matching TRBD2. V lost 0 bases and J lost 2; bases outside the gene matches: 9. Germline V gene sequence: CDR1 SGHDT, CDR2 YYEEEE. CDR3 length equals 19 residues. The chain's CDR3 is CASSLGLAGGPSPKNIQYF. CDR3 DNA: TGTGCCAGCAGCTTGGGGCTAGCGGGAGGGCCTAGCCCCAAAAACATTCAGTACTTC.

A note on this clone: The junction shows a germline mismatch at one end, possibly a read error. The rearrangement links TRBV18 to TRBJ1-1; no clear D gene. This CDR3 contains 14 residues. In germline, CDR1 is KGHSH, CDR2 LQKENI. CDR3 bases: TGTGCCAGCTCACCAAGTCGAGGCGGGTTGGGTTGGAGATTT. This sequence encodes CASSPSRGGLGWRF.

The V call is TRBV12-5, the J call TRBJ2-1; a possible D gene is TRBD1 (5 bases). Germline CDR1 is LGHNT and CDR2 is FRNRAP. V dropped 1 base and J dropped 10 bases, with 5 bases sitting between them. The CDR3 has 11 residues. The DNA for the CDR3 is TGTGCTAGTGGTTTGGACAGGGAGCAGTTCTTC. Translation: CASGLDREQFF.

The CDR3 DNA reads TGTGCCACCAGCAGCCTCGCCCAGGGTTTAAACTATGGCTACACCTTC. This encodes CATSSLAQGLNYGYTF. This chain uses TRBV15 with TRBJ1-2; D is possibly TRBD1 (5 bases). CDR1 and CDR2 from the germline V gene are LNHNV and YYDKDF (reference sequence). Trimming left V 3 bases short and J 2 bases short, with 16 bases between. The CDR3 contains 16 residues. Full variable domain (remainder filled in from reference TRBV15 and TRBJ1-2): DAMVIQNPRYQVTQFGKPVTLSCSQTLNHNVMYWYQQKSSQAPKLLFHYYDKDFNNEADTPDNFQSRRPNTSFCFLDIRSPGLGDTAMYLCATSSLAQGLNYGYTFGSGTRLTVV.

The chain carries TRBV10-3 and TRBJ2-3; 9 bases agree with TRBD1. Germline loops: CDR1 ENHRY, CDR2 SYGVKD. The CDR3 extends over 14 amino acids. V dropped 4 bases and J dropped 4; count of bases not matched to a gene: 3. CDR3 residues: CAISGGDRADTQYF. The CDR3 nucleotides are TGTGCCATCAGTGGAGGGGACAGGGCAGATACGCAGTATTTT.

The genes are TRBV5-1 and TRBJ2-1; 10 positions match TRBD2. The CDR3 contains 15 residues. After removal of 6 bases from V and 5 bases from J, the junction contained 8 bases not matched to a gene. Looked up from germline, CDR1 is SGHRS and CDR2 is YFSETQ. The CDR3 nucleotides are TGCGCCAGCAAACCTCTAGCGGGGGCCCACAATGAGCAGTTCTTC. It encodes CASKPLAGAHNEQFF.

This sequence joins TRBV19 and TRBJ1-1; TRBD1 might be the D (6 bases). CDR3 length: 10 amino acids. Germline V gene lookup returns CDR1 LNHDA and CDR2 SQIVND (reference sequence). The CDR3 protein is CATRGTEAFF. CDR3 in DNA: TGTGCTACTAGGGGGACTGAAGCTTTCTTT.

The CDR3 loop is CAIRGTSERTEQYF. CDR3 coding DNA: TGTGCCATCAGGGGGACTAGCGAACGTACCGAGCAGTACTTC. The J gene is TRBJ2-7, the V gene TRBV10-3; 10 bases fit TRBD2. Trimming at V came to 6 bases and at J to 6 bases, leaving 8 bases not matched to a gene. The CDR3 has 14 residues. Germline CDR1 and CDR2: ENHRY and SYGVKD.